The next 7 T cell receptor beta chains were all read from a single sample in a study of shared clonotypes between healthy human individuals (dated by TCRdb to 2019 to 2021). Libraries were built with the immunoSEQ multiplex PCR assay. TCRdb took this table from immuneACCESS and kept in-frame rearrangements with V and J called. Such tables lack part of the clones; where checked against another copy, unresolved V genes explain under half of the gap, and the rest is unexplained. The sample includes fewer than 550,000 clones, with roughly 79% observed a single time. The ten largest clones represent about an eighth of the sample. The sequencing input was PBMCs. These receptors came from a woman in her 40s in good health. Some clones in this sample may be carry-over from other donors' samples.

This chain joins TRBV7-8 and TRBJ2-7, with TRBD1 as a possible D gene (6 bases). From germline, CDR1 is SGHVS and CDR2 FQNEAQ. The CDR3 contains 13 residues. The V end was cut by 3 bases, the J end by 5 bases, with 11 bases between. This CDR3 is CASSFTGTNEQYF. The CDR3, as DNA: TGTGCCAGCAGCTTCACAGGGACAAACGAGCAGTACTTC.

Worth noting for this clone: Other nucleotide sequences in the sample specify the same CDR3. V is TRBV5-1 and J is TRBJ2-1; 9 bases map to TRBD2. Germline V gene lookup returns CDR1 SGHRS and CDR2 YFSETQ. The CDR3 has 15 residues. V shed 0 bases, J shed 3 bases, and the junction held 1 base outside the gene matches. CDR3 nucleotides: TGCGCCAGCAGCTTGGAACTAGCGGGCTACAATGAGCAGTTCTTC. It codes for CASSLELAGYNEQFF.

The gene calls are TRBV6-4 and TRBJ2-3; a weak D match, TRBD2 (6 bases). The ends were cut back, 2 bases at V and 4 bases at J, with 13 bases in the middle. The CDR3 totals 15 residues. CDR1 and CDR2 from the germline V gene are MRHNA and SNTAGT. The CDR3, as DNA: TGTGCCAGCAGTGACACGCCCGGGACTTCAGATACGCAGTATTTT. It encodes CASSDTPGTSDTQYF.

The CDR3 region has the DNA TGTGCCAGCAGCCCCGCCCTGGGGCTAGCGGGAGGTGGGGTAGATACGCAGTATTTT. This gives the protein CASSPALGLAGGGVDTQYF. The rearrangement links TRBV7-9 to TRBJ2-3; 11 positions agree with TRBD2. J lost 5 bases, V lost 5 bases, and 18 bases had no gene match. The CDR3 contains 19 residues. Germline V gene sequence: CDR1 SEHNR, CDR2 FQNEAQ (reference sequence).

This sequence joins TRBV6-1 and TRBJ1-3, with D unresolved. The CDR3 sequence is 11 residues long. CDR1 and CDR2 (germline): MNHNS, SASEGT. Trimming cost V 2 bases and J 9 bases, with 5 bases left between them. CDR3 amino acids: CASSEPRTIYF. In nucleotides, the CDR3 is TGTGCCAGCAGTGAACCCCGCACCATATATTTT.

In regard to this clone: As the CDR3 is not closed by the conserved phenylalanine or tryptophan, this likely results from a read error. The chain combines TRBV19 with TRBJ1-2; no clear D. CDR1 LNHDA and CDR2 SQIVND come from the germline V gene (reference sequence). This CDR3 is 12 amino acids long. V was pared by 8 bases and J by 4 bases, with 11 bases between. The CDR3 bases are TGTGCCAGTTCCAACAGACCCTATGGCTACACCCTC. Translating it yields CASSNRPYGYTL.

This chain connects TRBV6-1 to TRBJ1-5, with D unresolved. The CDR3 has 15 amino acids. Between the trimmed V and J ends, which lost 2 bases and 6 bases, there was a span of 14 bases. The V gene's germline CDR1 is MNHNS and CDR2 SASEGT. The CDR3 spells CASSESGVSIQPQHF. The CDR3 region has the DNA TGTGCCAGCAGTGAATCCGGGGTTAGTATTCAGCCCCAGCATTTT.